These 30 T cell receptor beta chains share one sample of origin, sequenced in a study of shared clonotypes between healthy human individuals. CD45RO-negative, CCR7-positively selected cells formed the naive CD8 fraction, excluding terminally differentiated effector memory CD45RA+ cells. The data were produced by immunoSEQ multiplex PCR, yet TCRdb's version contains in-frame clones alone and is incomplete. The data contain roughly 1,800,000 clones, 85% to 95% of them singletons. Sequencing was done on a sample of naive CD8+ T cells sorted from blood. The receptor set was obtained from a man in his late teens or twenties in good health.

With respect to this clone: Other DNA sequences in the same sample also yield this CDR3. The chain joins TRBV19 to TRBJ2-7; D remains unclear. The CDR3 sequence is 13 residues long. Trimming shortened V by 3 bases and J by 1 base, and 7 bases separated the two germline ends. The germline CDR1 and CDR2 sequences are LNHDA and SQIVND (reference sequence). The CDR3 loop is CASSISESYEQYF. CDR3 nucleotides: TGTGCCAGTAGTATCTCAGAGTCCTACGAGCAGTACTTC. Filled out from reference TRBV19 and TRBJ2-7, the complete variable domain reads DGGITQSPKYLFRKEGQNVTLSCEQNLNHDAMYWYRQDPGQGLRLIYYSQIVNDFQKGDIAEGYSVSREKKESFPLTVTSAQKNPTAFYLCASSISESYEQYFGPGTRLTVT.

Of note for this clone: The same CDR3 can be traced to other DNA sequences in this sample. This chain uses TRBV6-5 with TRBJ2-2, with D maybe TRBD2 (6 bases). The V end was cut by 0 bases, the J end by 5 bases, with 10 bases between. Germline CDR1 and CDR2: MNHEY and SVGAGI. The CDR3 is made up of 15 amino acids. For the CDR3, the DNA is TGTGCCAGCAGTTACTCGCGGGGCGGGACCGGGGAGCTGTTTTTT. This encodes CASSYSRGGTGELFF.

The chain links TRBV6-1 to TRBJ1-1; D perhaps matches TRBD1 (6 bases). Trimming cost V 2 bases and J 8 bases, with 15 bases left between them. Germline CDR1 is MNHNS and CDR2 is SASEGT. This CDR3 has 14 residues. The CDR3 coding sequence is TGTGCCAGCAGTGAATGGGGGACACACTACGAAGCTTTCTTT. Encoded protein: CASSEWGTHYEAFF.

The J gene is TRBJ2-7, the V gene TRBV10-2, with TRBD1 matching over 9 bases. The V segment lost 6 bases and the J segment 0 bases; nucleotides outside the gene matches: 6. The CDR3 is 15 residues long. Germline CDR1 is WSHSY and CDR2 is SAAADI. The CDR3 coding sequence is TGCGCCAGCAGACAGGGGGCGGACCACTCCTACGAGCAGTACTTC. This translates into CASRQGADHSYEQYF.

This chain links TRBV10-1 with TRBJ2-1; 11 bases are shared with TRBD2. The germline V gene encodes CDR1 WNHNN and CDR2 SYGVQD (reference sequence). The CDR3 extends over 15 amino acids. V trimming: 6 bases; J trimming: 8 bases; junction bases outside the gene matches: 9. The CDR3 reads CASSGLAGGPDEQFF. Written as DNA, the CDR3 is TGCGCCAGCAGCGGGTTAGCGGGGGGGCCGGATGAGCAGTTCTTC.

This chain links TRBV13 with TRBJ2-3, with 7 bases matching TRBD2. The germline V gene encodes CDR1 PRHDT and CDR2 FYEKMQ (reference sequence). The length of the CDR3 is 17 residues. V gave up 1 base and J gave up 6 bases; unmatched junction bases: 13. The CDR3 nucleotides are TGTGCCAGCAGCTTAGTTGTTGGGGGGGTCTCCTGGGATACGCAGTATTTT. It codes for CASSLVVGGVSWDTQYF. The full variable domain, in which reference TRBV13 and TRBJ2-3 provide the parts outside the CDR3, is AAGVIQSPRHLIKEKRETATLKCYPIPRHDTVYWYQQGPGQDPQFLISFYEKMQSDKGSIPDRFSAQQFSDYHSELNMSSLELGDSALYFCASSLVVGGVSWDTQYFGPGTRLTVL.

The table lists this clone with a count of one. This chain uses TRBV10-3 with TRBJ2-3; 7 bases are a match to TRBD2. The germline V gene has CDR1 ENHRY and CDR2 SYGVKD. This CDR3 has 12 residues. The ends lost 3 bases at V and 11 bases at J; junction bases unmatched: 5. The CDR3 DNA follows: TGTGCCATCAGTGATAGTAGCGGGTGGCAGTATTTT. Protein product: CAISDSSGWQYF.

Only one count was recorded for this clone. This chain uses TRBV18 with TRBJ2-4; D unclear. V lost 2 bases and J 4 bases, leaving 12 bases between the germline ends. Germline V CDR1 and CDR2: KGHSH, LQKENI. This CDR3 comprises 15 residues. The DNA of the CDR3 is TGTGCCAGCTCACCAGGATCTGGGGTAAAAAACATTCAGTACTTC. As protein: CASSPGSGVKNIQYF.

The chain's CDR3 is CASSLVETGYNTEAFF. CDR3 DNA: TGCGCCAGCAGCTTGGTAGAGACAGGGTACAACACTGAAGCTTTCTTT. The chain recombines TRBV5-1 with TRBJ1-1; TRBD1 matches 7 bases. From germline, CDR1 is SGHRS and CDR2 YFSETQ. CDR3 size: 16 residues. Trimming removed 0 bases from V and 2 bases from J; junction bases left unmatched: 7.

The V gene is TRBV7-9, the J gene TRBJ2-1, with 7 nucleotides matching TRBD2. The ends lost 5 bases at V and 1 base at J; junction bases unmatched: 8. This CDR3 is 16 amino acids long. Germline loops: CDR1 SEHNR, CDR2 FQNEAQ (reference sequence). The CDR3 region is CASSPEAGVSYNEQFF. For the CDR3, the DNA is TGTGCCAGCAGCCCTGAGGCGGGAGTGTCCTACAATGAGCAGTTCTTC.

The V call is TRBV13, the J call TRBJ2-3, with 7 nucleotides matching TRBD2. The V and J ends lost 5 bases and 5 bases, in that order; junction bases with no gene match: 7. CDR3 length: 14 amino acids. Germline V gene lookup returns CDR1 PRHDT and CDR2 FYEKMQ (reference sequence). The CDR3 sequence is CASSPVASGDTQYF. In DNA form, the CDR3 reads TGTGCCAGCAGCCCAGTGGCTAGCGGAGATACGCAGTATTTT.

V is TRBV4-3 and J is TRBJ2-1; D is unclear. V lost 0 bases, J lost 0 bases, and 12 bases lay in between. Per the germline V gene, CDR1 is LGHNA and CDR2 is YSLEER. This CDR3 has 17 residues. The CDR3 DNA follows: TGCGCCAGCAGCCAAGATGACGCGGTCCGCTCCTACAATGAGCAGTTCTTC. This translates into CASSQDDAVRSYNEQFF.

V and J are TRBV27 and TRBJ1-2; no clear D gene. CDR1 is MNHEY and CDR2 is SMNVEV in the germline V gene (reference sequence). This CDR3 has 14 amino acids. Trimming left V 3 bases short and J 7 bases short, with 15 bases between. The CDR3 bases are TGTGCCAGCAGTTTGAGTAAGGGCGACCGTGGCTACACCTTC. It codes for CASSLSKGDRGYTF.

This chain joins TRBV30 and TRBJ1-2; 8 bases map to TRBD1. This CDR3 region has 14 residues. CDR1 and CDR2 from the germline V gene are GTSNPN and SVGIG (reference sequence). Unmatched junction bases numbered 8, after V lost 5 bases and J lost 3 bases. The CDR3 bases are TGTGCCTGGGGGACGGGACAGGATGACTATGGCTACACCTTC. This sequence encodes CAWGTGQDDYGYTF.

Details on this clone: This specimen includes other DNA sequences encoding the same CDR3. The V gene is TRBV19, the J gene TRBJ2-7, with 7 bases aligning to TRBD1. Germline CDR1 and CDR2: LNHDA and SQIVND (reference sequence). J gave up 3 bases and V 5 bases, and 4 bases lay outside the gene matches. CDR3 length: 13 amino acids. CDR3 nucleotide sequence: TGTGCCAGTAGTCCGGGACAGCTCTACGAGCAGTACTTC. Residues: CASSPGQLYEQYF.

The chain couples TRBV10-3 to TRBJ2-7; D is undetermined. V lost 3 bases and J 3 bases, leaving 9 bases between the germline ends. The CDR3 is made up of 13 amino acids. Looked up from germline, CDR1 is ENHRY and CDR2 is SYGVKD. The CDR3 bases are TGTGCCATCAGTGAAATTCGAGACTACGAGCAGTACTTC. Protein: CAISEIRDYEQYF.

This sequence joins TRBV6-6 and TRBJ2-5; 8 positions match TRBD1. The J call may be mistaken, given a closer DNA end match to TRBJ2-7. The CDR3 sequence is 15 residues long. In germline, CDR1 is MNHNY, CDR2 SVGAGI (reference sequence). CDR3 DNA sequence: TGTGCCAGCAGCCAAGGGACAGGTGTTTTCTACGAGCAGTACTTC. This codes for CASSQGTGVFYEQYF.

The J gene is TRBJ2-2, the V gene TRBV6-5; the D gene is possibly TRBD1 (6 bases). The CDR3 runs 15 residues. The V gene lost 2 bases and the J gene lost 4 bases, with 11 bases spanning the gap. In germline, CDR1 is MNHEY, CDR2 SVGAGI. The CDR3 is CASSYGQGLTGELFF. CDR3 DNA: TGTGCCAGCAGTTACGGTCAGGGGCTCACCGGGGAGCTGTTTTTT.

As regards this clone: Other DNA sequences in this sample translate to the same CDR3. The chain links TRBV29-1 to TRBJ2-1; 7 bases agree with TRBD2. The trim removed 4 bases at V and 0 bases at J, leaving 0 bases unmatched. The CDR3 covers 13 residues. CDR1 and CDR2 (germline): SQVTM, ANQGSEA. For the CDR3, the DNA is TGCAGCGTTGTAGCGGGCTCCTACAATGAGCAGTTCTTC. It encodes CSVVAGSYNEQFF.

The V gene is TRBV10-1, the J gene TRBJ1-1; D is perhaps TRBD1 (5 bases). This CDR3 has 14 residues. The V end was cut by 3 bases, the J end by 4 bases, with 12 bases between. Looked up from germline, CDR1 is WNHNN and CDR2 is SYGVQD (reference sequence). In nucleotides, the CDR3 is TGCGCCAGCAGTGATGGGAGAGGGACCACTGAAGCTTTCTTT. Protein product: CASSDGRGTTEAFF.

J is TRBJ1-1 and V is TRBV4-2; no clear D gene. Germline V gene data show CDR1 as LGHNA and CDR2 as YNFKEQ. The CDR3 length is 14 residues. V was trimmed by 2 bases and J by 5 bases, leaving 12 bases between them. The CDR3 loop is CASSQNGPGTEAFF. DNA for the CDR3: TGTGCCAGCAGCCAAAACGGACCTGGTACTGAAGCTTTCTTT.

This clone was observed once. Its ends do not fully match the called genes, so a read error is possible. This chain joins TRBV2 and TRBJ2-7; 7 nucleotides align to TRBD1. The CDR3 totals 10 residues. Germline CDR1 is SNHLY and CDR2 is FYNNEI. The DNA of the CDR3 is TGTGCCAGCGGGGACAGTTTCGGTAGCTTC. This sequence encodes CASGDSFGSF.

This clone has a single count. Distinct nucleotide sequences in the sample also encode this CDR3. The genes are TRBV28 and TRBJ1-6; D is ambiguous. CDR1 is MDHEN and CDR2 is SYDVKM in the germline V gene. The V end was cut by 2 bases, the J end by 0 bases, with 11 bases between. The CDR3 length is 17 residues. The CDR3, as DNA: TGTGCCAGCAGTTTACGTGGCGGTAGCTCCTATAATTCACCCCTCCACTTT. It is translated as CASSLRGGSSYNSPLHF.

The CDR3 region is CASSLYEGIKNIQYF. DNA for the CDR3: TGTGCCAGCAGCTTATACGAGGGGATCAAAAACATTCAGTACTTC. The chain has TRBV7-9 and TRBJ2-4; D possibly matches TRBD1 or TRBD2 (5 bases each). The CDR3 has 15 amino acids. From germline, CDR1 is SEHNR and CDR2 FQNEAQ (reference sequence). Trimming took off 2 bases at V and 3 bases at J, with 11 bases between the two ends.

The rearrangement links TRBV19 to TRBJ1-6; unclear D gene. The CDR3 runs to 11 residues. The V end lost 6 bases, the J end lost 14 bases, and 11 bases lay between the germline ends. Looked up from germline, CDR1 is LNHDA and CDR2 is SQIVND (reference sequence). This chain's CDR3 is CASSPDGTLHF. The CDR3 DNA reads as TGTGCCAGTAGCCCCGACGGCACCCTCCACTTT.

The rearrangement links TRBV10-3 to TRBJ1-1; D may be TRBD1 (6 bases). V was pared by 2 bases and J by 3 bases, with 10 bases between. Per germline, CDR1 ENHRY and CDR2 SYGVKD. The CDR3 length is 14 residues. CDR3 residues: CAISEVDSDTEAFF. For the CDR3, the DNA is TGTGCCATCAGTGAGGTGGACAGCGACACTGAAGCTTTCTTT.

The chain is built from TRBV19 and TRBJ2-2; D is unresolved. The germline gives CDR1 LNHDA, CDR2 SQIVND (reference sequence). The V end was cut by 7 bases, the J end by 8 bases, with 17 bases between. The CDR3 spans 14 residues. The CDR3 sequence is CASTQLAETGELFF. The CDR3 nucleotides read TGTGCCAGTACTCAATTGGCGGAGACAGGGGAGCTGTTTTTT.

This rearrangement joins TRBV14 to TRBJ1-1, with D perhaps TRBD1 (5 bases). CDR3 length: 15 residues. The germline V and J ends were trimmed by 0 bases and 5 bases, with 13 bases remaining between them. Germline values: CDR1 SGHDN, CDR2 FVKESK. Written as DNA, the CDR3 is TGTGCCAGCAGCCAAGAATGGCAGGGTCCAACTGAAGCTTTCTTT. It is translated as CASSQEWQGPTEAFF.

This clone was seen just once. The genes are TRBV7-3 and TRBJ2-1, with TRBD2 matching 9 bases. Trimming at V came to 4 bases and at J to 4 bases, leaving 8 bases not matched to a gene. This CDR3 is 16 amino acids long. Germline V gene sequence: CDR1 SGHTA, CDR2 FQGTGA. The CDR3 DNA sequence: TGTGCCAGCAGCTGGGGCGGACTAGCGAATTACAATGAGCAGTTCTTC. This gives the protein CASSWGGLANYNEQFF.

Notes on this clone: The sample has other DNA sequences that encode this CDR3 too. In DNA form, the CDR3 reads TGTGCCAGCAGTTATTCCGGGACTAGCGGGTACGAGCAGTACTTC. Translation gives CASSYSGTSGYEQYF. The rearrangement uses TRBV6-6 and TRBJ2-7; TRBD2 matches 12 bases. Germline CDR1 is MNHNY and CDR2 is SVGAGI (reference sequence). This CDR3 region has 15 residues. The trim removed 3 bases at V and 4 bases at J, leaving 4 bases unmatched.